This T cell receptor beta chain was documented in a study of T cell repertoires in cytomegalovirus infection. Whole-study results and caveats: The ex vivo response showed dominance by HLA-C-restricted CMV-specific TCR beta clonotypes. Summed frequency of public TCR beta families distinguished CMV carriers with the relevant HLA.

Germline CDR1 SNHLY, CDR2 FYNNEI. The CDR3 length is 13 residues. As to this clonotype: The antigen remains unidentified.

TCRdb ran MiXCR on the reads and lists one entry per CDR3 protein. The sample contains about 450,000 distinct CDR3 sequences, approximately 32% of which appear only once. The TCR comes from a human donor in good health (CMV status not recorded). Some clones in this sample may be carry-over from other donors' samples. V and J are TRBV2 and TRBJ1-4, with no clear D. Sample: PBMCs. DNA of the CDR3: TGTGCAACACAGCGTTCCTGGGGTGAAAAACTGTTTTTT. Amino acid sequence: CATQRSWGEKLFF.